This TCR beta chain was identified in a study of blood T cells in healthy people across ages. This clonotype showed up many times. A second PCR, run for about 6 to 12 cycles, used a sample-barcoded 5' primer plus a J-beta primer mix. Template switching added a 12-random-nucleotide identifier to every cDNA molecule. Via MiXCR, TCRdb re-called the 5' RACE reads, giving one row per CDR3 protein. The sample yields about 640,000 distinct CDR3 sequences, roughly three fifths seen once. The source material was blood. The sequence was obtained from a man in his 60s in good health.

CDR3 in amino acids: CASSLGNTGVNEKLFF. For the CDR3, the DNA is TGCGCCAGCAGCTTGGGTAATACAGGGGTAAATGAAAAACTGTTTTTT. The chain uses TRBV5-1 and TRBJ1-4; 7 bases fit TRBD1. Trimming at V came to 0 bases and at J to 5 bases, leaving 7 bases not matched to a gene. The germline gives CDR1 SGHRS, CDR2 YFSETQ. This CDR3 has 16 amino acids.